The clone carrying this T cell receptor beta chain was observed a single time. This record comes from a study of T cell responses to AZD1222 COVID-19 vaccine. Sequencing used immunoSEQ multiplex PCR; TCRdb keeps in-frame clones, though not all of them. The table has over 110,000 clones, around 91% seen once. Germline CDR1 MNHEY, CDR2 SMNVEV (reference sequence). This CDR3 has 15 residues. Germline trimming cut 5 bases from V and 2 bases from J; bases unmatched to any gene: 5. The chain has TRBV27 and TRBJ2-5, with 10 bases fitting TRBD2. The source material was peripheral blood, sampled 28 days after the second AZD1222 dose. This sequence was found in an adult who received the AZD1222 COVID-19 vaccine. CDR3 in amino acids: CASSPRTSGQETQYF. CDR3 sequence (DNA): TGTGCCAGCAGTCCTAGGACTAGCGGTCAAGAGACCCAGTACTTC.